This TCR beta chain was identified in a study of T cell repertoires in cytomegalovirus infection. Points from the study as a whole: Dominating the ex vivo response were HLA-C-restricted CMV-specific TCR beta clonotypes. Cumulative frequency (of public TCR beta family members) identified carriers of CMV plus the relevant HLA.

Trimming took 7 bases from V and 5 from J, leaving 24 bases between them. Germline V lookup: CDR1 LGHDT, CDR2 YNNKEL (reference sequence). This CDR3 region has 16 residues. TCRdb re-analysed the reads in MiXCR, keeping a single row per CDR3 protein. This sample has fewer than 1,000,000 distinct CDR3 sequences, with approximately 31% found just once. This clonotype was counted between two and nine times. Its antigen is undetermined. Specimen: cultured CD8+ T cells from PBMCs, collected from culture after CMV antigen stimulation. This TCR came from a human donor in good health (CMV status not recorded). Some clones in this sample may be carry-over from other donors' samples. The V call is TRBV3-1, the J call TRBJ2-7; a weak D match, TRBD1 (5 bases). The chain's CDR3 is CASTPRSGPGQHEQYF. The CDR3 region has the DNA TGTGCCAGCACTCCCCGCAGTGGGCCAGGGCAACACGAGCAGTACTTC.